Following are 26 T cell receptor beta chains from one sample sequenced in a study of T cell responses to AZD1222 COVID-19 vaccine. Sequencing was performed with immunoSEQ multiplex PCR; in TCRdb, only in-frame clones are kept and a portion is missing. This sample yields about 56,000 clones, of which 70% to 90% are seen a single time; over 12% belongs to the top ten. Sample: peripheral blood, taken on day 0 of AZD1222 vaccination. The receptors come from an adult in good health.

This clone was seen just once. CDR3 protein: CASRPDRYNEKLFF. In DNA, the CDR3 is TGTGCCAGCAGACCCGACAGATATAATGAAAAACTGTTTTTT. This chain joins TRBV27 and TRBJ1-4; D perhaps matches TRBD1 (5 bases). Germline CDR1 and CDR2: MNHEY and SMNVEV (reference sequence). The V gene lost 6 bases and the J gene lost 4 bases, with 12 bases spanning the gap. CDR3 length equals 14 residues.

This chain uses TRBV5-4 with TRBJ1-2, with a possible D match to TRBD1 (6 bases). The germline V gene encodes CDR1 SGHNT and CDR2 YYREEE (reference sequence). V lost 4 bases to trimming and J lost 0 bases, with 13 bases between them. CDR3 size: 15 residues. The CDR3, as DNA: TGTGCCAGCAGCGGCCAAAGGGGGGCTAACTATGGCTACACCTTC. Translation gives CASSGQRGANYGYTF.

This chain joins TRBV14 and TRBJ2-3; a weak D match, TRBD1 (5 bases). The CDR3 has 13 residues. Trimming stripped 1 base from V and 8 bases from J, with 10 bases between. Germline V gives CDR1 SGHDN, CDR2 FVKESK. CDR3 amino acids: CASSQGGQGTQYF. CDR3 bases: TGTGCCAGCAGCCAAGGTGGGCAGGGTACGCAGTATTTT.

Here the CDR3 DNA reads TGTGCCAGCAGTCGACAGTCGAATGAAAAACTGTTTTTT. Protein product: CASSRQSNEKLFF. The chain combines TRBV6-2 or TRBV6-3 with TRBJ1-4; weak D call: TRBD1 (5 bases). Per the germline V gene, CDR1 is MNHEY and CDR2 is SVGEGT. Deletions cut 5 bases from V and 5 bases from J, with 9 bases between. The CDR3 spans 13 residues.

V is TRBV28 and J is TRBJ2-1; 7 bases align to TRBD1. CDR3 length: 14 residues. From germline, CDR1 is MDHEN and CDR2 SYDVKM. The ends lost 4 bases at V and 6 bases at J; junction bases unmatched: 6. The CDR3 loop reads CASSSPRDSNEQFF. The CDR3 DNA reads TGTGCCAGCAGTTCCCCCCGGGACAGCAATGAGCAGTTCTTC.

The chain's CDR3 is CASSFGMRGPSTDTQYF. CDR3 bases: TGCGCCAGCAGCTTCGGAATGAGGGGACCTAGCACAGATACGCAGTATTTT. The rearrangement joins TRBV5-1 to TRBJ2-3; D may be TRBD1 or TRBD2 (5 bases each). CDR3 size: 17 residues. V was cut by 2 bases and J by 0 bases, with 16 bases left in between. The V gene's germline CDR1 is SGHRS and CDR2 YFSETQ.

This chain links TRBV15 with TRBJ1-5; D remains unclear. The CDR3 sequence is 14 residues long. V was pared by 1 base and J by 2 bases, with 6 bases between. CDR1 and CDR2 from the germline V gene are LNHNV and YYDKDF (reference sequence). CDR3 in DNA: TGTGCCACCAGCAGAGGCGGTGGCAATCAGCCCCAGCATTTT. Translated: CATSRGGGNQPQHF. The full variable domain, with the rest looked up from reference TRBV15 and TRBJ1-5, is DAMVIQNPRYQVTQFGKPVTLSCSQTLNHNVMYWYQQKSSQAPKLLFHYYDKDFNNEADTPDNFQSRRPNTSFCFLDIRSPGLGDTAMYLCATSRGGGNQPQHFGDGTRLSIL.

V is TRBV5-4 and J is TRBJ1-1; 8 positions match TRBD1. This CDR3 region has 14 residues. V shed 4 bases and J 2 bases; nucleotides not matched to a gene: 4. Germline V CDR1 and CDR2: SGHNT, YYREEE (reference sequence). The CDR3 reads CASSVDRVNTEAFF. Here the CDR3 DNA reads TGTGCCAGCAGCGTGGACAGGGTTAACACTGAAGCTTTCTTT.

This chain uses TRBV19 with TRBJ2-3; 9 bases are shared with TRBD1. V shed 5 bases, J shed 0 bases, and the junction held 6 bases outside the gene matches. CDR1 is LNHDA and CDR2 is SQIVND in the germline V gene (reference sequence). The CDR3 sequence is 16 residues long. The chain's CDR3 is CASSPTGGSSTDTQYF. The CDR3 DNA reads TGTGCCAGTAGTCCCACAGGGGGCTCAAGCACAGATACGCAGTATTTT.

This clone appeared a single time. The chain employs TRBV6-2 or TRBV6-3 and TRBJ2-1; unclear D gene. V gave up 2 bases and J gave up 5 bases, with 7 bases separating them. This CDR3 is built from 13 residues. CDR1 and CDR2 from the germline V gene are MNHEY and SVGEGT. The CDR3 DNA reads as TGTGCCAGCAGTTACCAGGCGAACAATGAGCAGTTCTTC. Its protein is CASSYQANNEQFF.

This chain connects TRBV13 to TRBJ2-3; 8 bases are a match to TRBD2. CDR3 length: 15 residues. CDR1 and CDR2 (germline): PRHDT, FYEKMQ (reference sequence). The V and J ends lost 4 bases and 10 bases, in that order; junction bases with no gene match: 13. CDR3 DNA: TGTGCCAGCAGCTGGAGCGGGGGAATATCTGGATCGCAGTATTTT. It specifies CASSWSGGISGSQYF.

V is TRBV7-9 and J is TRBJ1-1; D gene ambiguous. The CDR3 contains 13 residues. CDR1 and CDR2 from the germline V gene are SEHNR and FQNEAQ (reference sequence). Trimming cost V 8 bases and J 1 base, with 11 bases left between them. The CDR3 nucleotides are TGTGCCAGCGAGAATCAACGGAACACTGAAGCTTTCTTT. Its translation: CASENQRNTEAFF.

V is TRBV6-4 and J is TRBJ1-6, with a possible D match to TRBD1 (5 bases). Per the germline V gene, CDR1 is MRHNA and CDR2 is SNTAGT. CDR3 size: 19 residues. Trimming removed 0 bases at V and 7 bases at J, with 22 bases between. The CDR3 sequence is CASSDSVKSRVRPNSPLHF. Here the CDR3 DNA reads TGTGCCAGCAGTGACTCGGTGAAGTCCAGGGTACGACCGAATTCACCCCTCCACTTT.

The genes are TRBV2 and TRBJ1-1, with D unresolved. Trimming stripped 7 bases from V and 4 bases from J, with 19 bases between. Germline values: CDR1 SNHLY, CDR2 FYNNEI. The CDR3 sequence is 15 residues long. The CDR3 nucleotides are TGTGCCAGCAACGGGAAGGGCCCAGCCCTCACTGAAGCTTTCTTT. Its translation is CASNGKGPALTEAFF.

V gene TRBV27 combines with J gene TRBJ1-1; 7 nucleotides align to TRBD1. V lost 5 bases to trimming and J lost 4 bases; unmatched junction nucleotides: 10. Looked up from germline, CDR1 is MNHEY and CDR2 is SMNVEV (reference sequence). The CDR3 consists of 15 residues. The CDR3 reads CASSRGGALVTEAFF. The CDR3 bases are TGTGCCAGCAGTCGAGGGGGCGCATTGGTCACTGAAGCTTTCTTT.

This chain links TRBV2 with TRBJ1-1, with D perhaps matching TRBD1 (5 bases). CDR1 and CDR2 (germline): SNHLY, FYNNEI. The CDR3 is made up of 17 amino acids. V lost 4 bases, J lost 3 bases, and 21 bases lay in between. The CDR3 coding sequence is TGTGCCAGCAGTGGATCTGGGTCGGGGGTAATACACACTGAAGCTTTCTTT. It translates to CASSGSGSGVIHTEAFF. The full variable domain, rest sourced from reference TRBV2 and TRBJ1-1, is EPEVTQTPSHQVTQMGQEVILRCVPISNHLYFYWYRQILGQKVEFLVSFYNNEISEKSEIFDDQFSVERPDGSNFTLKIRSTKLEDSAMYFCASSGSGSGVIHTEAFFGQGTRLTVV.

The chain recombines TRBV12-3 or TRBV12-4 with TRBJ1-6; TRBD1 is a possible D gene (5 bases). The CDR3 consists of 13 residues. The ends were cut back, 6 bases at V and 10 bases at J, with 13 bases in the middle. Here the CDR3 reads CASSPHKGSPLHF. The CDR3 DNA reads as TGTGCCAGCAGCCCCCACAAGGGGTCACCCCTCCACTTT.

This chain links TRBV29-1 with TRBJ1-1, with D perhaps TRBD1 (5 bases). CDR1 and CDR2 from the germline V gene are SQVTM and ANQGSEA. The V end lost 3 bases, the J end lost 4 bases, and 9 bases lay between the germline ends. The length of the CDR3 is 12 residues. DNA of the CDR3: TGCAGCGTTGAGGCAGGGATCACTGAAGCTTTCTTT. Residues: CSVEAGITEAFF.

The rearrangement uses TRBV14 and TRBJ2-3, with D perhaps TRBD2 (5 bases). The V and J ends lost 4 bases and 6 bases respectively, with 14 bases between them. Germline V lookup: CDR1 SGHDN, CDR2 FVKESK. The CDR3 extends over 14 amino acids. CDR3 residues: CASSPGSSTDTQYF. CDR3 nucleotide sequence: TGTGCCAGCAGCCCGGGGAGTAGTACGGATACGCAGTATTTT.

J is TRBJ2-2 and V is TRBV6-1; no clear D. The germline gives CDR1 MNHNS, CDR2 SASEGT. This CDR3 region has 14 residues. V was shortened by 0 bases and J by 1 base, with 3 bases between the two germline ends. In DNA, the CDR3 is TGTGCCAGCAGTGAAGCCAGGAACACCGGGGAGCTGTTTTTT. It translates to CASSEARNTGELFF.

The chain joins TRBV5-1 to TRBJ1-1, with D perhaps matching TRBD1 (5 bases). Looked up from germline, CDR1 is SGHRS and CDR2 is YFSETQ. V dropped 4 bases and J dropped 1 base, with 8 bases sitting between them. This CDR3 spans 13 amino acids. CDR3 bases: TGCGCCAGCAGCGGAGGACAGAACACTGAAGCTTTCTTT. Amino acid sequence: CASSGGQNTEAFF.

A single count supports this clone. The gene calls are TRBV3-1 (or the pseudogene TRBV3-2) and TRBJ1-2; D is perhaps TRBD1 (6 bases). Germline CDR1 reads LGHDT; CDR2 reads YNNKEL (reference sequence). The CDR3 contains 14 residues. The ends were cut back, 0 bases at V and 7 bases at J, with 12 bases in the middle. In DNA form, the CDR3 reads TGTGCCAGCAGCCAAGAGTGGGACAACAGTGGCTACACCTTC. Translated: CASSQEWDNSGYTF.

This clone occurred a few times. This chain connects TRBV19 to TRBJ2-7; D possibly matches TRBD1 or TRBD2 (5 bases each). Trimming shortened V by 5 bases and J by 3 bases, and 14 bases separated the two germline ends. Germline-derived CDR1 and CDR2 are LNHDA and SQIVND (reference sequence). The CDR3 consists of 14 residues. The CDR3 DNA reads as TGTGCCAGTAGTGAAACCGGGACGGACTACGAGCAGTACTTC. Its protein is CASSETGTDYEQYF.

This clone was seen a single time. The CDR3 protein is CASSFGTGLSTDTQYF. The CDR3 DNA is TGTGCCAGCAGCTTTGGGACAGGACTGAGCACAGATACGCAGTATTTT. This chain links TRBV11-2 with TRBJ2-3, with 8 bases identical to TRBD1. The germline V gene encodes CDR1 SGHAT and CDR2 FQNNGV. The junction had 5 bases not matched to a gene; V was cut back by 3 bases and J by 0 bases. This CDR3 spans 16 amino acids.

This rearrangement joins TRBV2 to TRBJ1-5; D gene unclear. The CDR3 totals 15 residues. Germline V gene lookup returns CDR1 SNHLY and CDR2 FYNNEI. V was trimmed by 2 bases and J by 2 bases, leaving 10 bases between them. The CDR3 here is CASSEQKARNQPQHF. CDR3 in DNA: TGTGCCAGCAGTGAACAAAAGGCCCGCAATCAGCCCCAGCATTTT.

The chain carries TRBV7-2 and TRBJ2-3; D might be TRBD2 (5 bases). The CDR3 covers 13 residues. Germline lookup yields CDR1 SGHTA and CDR2 FQGNSA. Trimming removed 0 bases at V and 8 bases at J, with 9 bases between. The CDR3 DNA follows: TGTGCCAGCAGCTTAGCGTTAGGGAGTACGCAGTATTTT. Translating it yields CASSLALGSTQYF.